Each of the 30 T cell receptor beta chains below was sequenced from the same sample in a study of blood T cell repertoires in COVID-19. The protocol was immunoSEQ multiplex PCR, while the TCRdb copy is restricted to in-frame clones and leaves out a portion. The sample consists of 25,000 to 35,000 clones, 75% to 90% of them appearing once. The sequenced material came from peripheral blood. The receptors were gathered from a man aged 65-85 years with active COVID-19.

Only a few counts were recorded for this clone. The V call is TRBV7-9, the J call TRBJ1-1; D perhaps matches TRBD1 (5 bases). The V end was cut by 3 bases, the J end by 4 bases, with 15 bases between. This CDR3 has 15 amino acids. Germline V gene lookup returns CDR1 SEHNR and CDR2 FQNEAQ (reference sequence). The CDR3 sequence: CASSLEGLTSTEAFF. The CDR3 coding sequence is TGTGCCAGCAGCTTGGAGGGACTCACAAGCACTGAAGCTTTCTTT.

CDR3 loop: CASSSAGGPYNEQFF. Here the CDR3 DNA reads TGCGCCAGCAGCTCAGCGGGGGGGCCCTACAATGAGCAGTTCTTC. The chain employs TRBV5-1 and TRBJ2-1; TRBD2 aligns across 10 bases. CDR1 and CDR2 (germline): SGHRS, YFSETQ. The CDR3 spans 15 residues. The V gene end was trimmed by 3 bases and the J gene end by 2 bases; junction bases not matched to a gene: 2.

V usage is TRBV30 and J usage is TRBJ1-2, with 9 bases matching TRBD1. CDR3 length: 14 residues. V lost 3 bases, J lost 4 bases, and 6 bases stayed unmatched. Germline loops: CDR1 GTSNPN, CDR2 SVGIG (reference sequence). In nucleotides, the CDR3 is TGTGCCTGGAGAAAACCGGGACAGGGCTATGGCTACACCTTC. This sequence encodes CAWRKPGQGYGYTF.

A few counts support this clone. The gene calls are TRBV10-3 and TRBJ2-7, with 9 bases fitting TRBD2. V lost 9 bases, J lost 3 bases, and 3 bases stayed unmatched. The length of the CDR3 is 12 residues. In germline, CDR1 is ENHRY, CDR2 SYGVKD. The CDR3 reads CAIAGGSYEQYF. CDR3 bases: TGTGCCATAGCGGGGGGCAGCTACGAGCAGTACTTC.

The CDR3 sequence: CASSHTGYFSPLHF. The CDR3 nucleotides are TGTGCCAGCAGCCATACAGGGTATTTTTCACCCCTCCACTTT. This chain links TRBV3-1 (or the pseudogene TRBV3-2) with TRBJ1-6; possible D gene TRBD1, 6 bases. CDR3 size: 14 residues. Trimming took off 3 bases at V and 9 bases at J, with 12 bases between the two ends. Germline assignment: CDR1 LGHDT and CDR2 YNNKEL (reference sequence).

The V gene is TRBV11-3, the J gene TRBJ1-1; 9 positions match TRBD1. The CDR3 is made up of 15 amino acids. With 2 bases clipped from V and 1 base from J, the junction kept 2 bases outside the gene matches. The germline CDR1 and CDR2 sequences are SGHNT and YENEEA. The CDR3 coding sequence is TGTGCCAGCAGCTTAACAGGGGGCGCGAACACTGAAGCTTTCTTT. Translating gives CASSLTGGANTEAFF.

J is TRBJ1-5 and V is TRBV28, with D perhaps TRBD1 (5 bases). Germline CDR1 MDHEN, CDR2 SYDVKM. V was clipped by 5 bases and J by 5 bases, with 16 bases between them. The CDR3 sequence is 15 residues long. The CDR3 loop is CASSPRPRVDQPQHF. The CDR3 DNA reads TGTGCCAGCAGTCCCCGCCCCAGGGTTGATCAGCCCCAGCATTTT.

The table lists this clone with a few counts. This chain links TRBV7-3 with TRBJ1-4; D not resolved. The CDR3 has 11 amino acids. V gave up 5 bases and J gave up 10 bases, with 8 bases separating them. CDR1 and CDR2 (germline): SGHTA, FQGTGA. The CDR3 bases are TGTGCCAGCAGCCCTGTCGGAAAACTGTTTTTT. This codes for CASSPVGKLFF. The entire variable domain, with the rest obtained from reference TRBV7-3 and TRBJ1-4, is as follows: GAGVSQTPSNKVTEKGKYVELRCDPISGHTALYWYRQSLGQGPEFLIYFQGTGAADDSGLPNDRFFAVRPEGSVSTLKIQRTERGDSAVYLCASSPVGKLFFGSGTQLSVL.

V gene TRBV24-1 combines with J gene TRBJ2-7; 8 bases agree with TRBD1. This CDR3 has 15 residues. Germline V gives CDR1 KGHDR, CDR2 SFDVKD. J was trimmed by 1 base and V by 3 bases; bases with no gene match: 4. CDR3 protein: CATSDPGQGSYEQYF. CDR3 in DNA: TGTGCCACCAGTGATCCCGGACAGGGTTCCTACGAGCAGTACTTC.

The chain joins TRBV18 to TRBJ2-5; unclear D gene. V gave up 5 bases and J gave up 4 bases, with 11 bases separating them. This CDR3 is 13 amino acids long. The germline gives CDR1 KGHSH, CDR2 LQKENI. DNA of the CDR3: TGTGCCAGCTCAAACACCGCTGGAGAGACCCAGTACTTC. Its translation is CASSNTAGETQYF.

The count of this clone is one. The chain recombines TRBV20-1 with TRBJ2-7; the D is unclear. Per the germline V gene, CDR1 is DFQATT and CDR2 is SNEGSKA (reference sequence). The CDR3 contains 11 residues. V was shortened by 2 bases and J by 2 bases, with 4 bases between the two germline ends. The CDR3 spells CSARFTYEQYF. Written as DNA, the CDR3 is TGCAGTGCTAGATTCACCTACGAGCAGTACTTC.

CDR3: CASSLKRLAATDTQYF. CDR3 sequence (DNA): TGTGCCAGCAGCTTGAAAAGACTAGCGGCTACAGATACGCAGTATTTT. This chain connects TRBV5-6 to TRBJ2-3; 9 nucleotides match TRBD2. Germline V gives CDR1 SGHDT, CDR2 YYEEEE. The CDR3 covers 16 residues. With 1 base clipped from V and 3 bases from J, the junction kept 6 bases outside the gene matches.

The V and J genes are TRBV5-1 and TRBJ2-1, with 10 nucleotides matching TRBD1. J was trimmed by 10 bases and V by 4 bases; bases with no gene match: 8. Germline V gene lookup returns CDR1 SGHRS and CDR2 YFSETQ. The CDR3 loop spans 14 amino acids. CDR3 in amino acids: CASSPGQGLREQFF. The CDR3 region has the DNA TGCGCCAGCAGCCCGGGACAGGGGCTAAGAGAGCAGTTCTTC. Full variable domain (rest looked up from reference TRBV5-1 and TRBJ2-1): KAGVTQTPRYLIKTRGQQVTLSCSPISGHRSVSWYQQTPGQGLQFLFEYFSETQRNKGNFPGRFSGRQFSNSRSEMNVSTLELGDSALYLCASSPGQGLREQFFGPGTRLTVL.

CDR3 sequence reads: CAWSRQYTEAFF. DNA for the CDR3: TGTGCCTGGAGTCGACAGTACACTGAAGCTTTCTTT. V usage is TRBV30 and J usage is TRBJ1-1; TRBD1 might be the D (5 bases). This CDR3 is built from 12 residues. The germline V gene has CDR1 GTSNPN and CDR2 SVGIG (reference sequence). V was cut by 2 bases and J by 3 bases, with 7 bases left in between.

This sequence joins TRBV6-5 and TRBJ1-2; possible D gene TRBD1, 5 bases. V was cut by 6 bases and J by 7 bases, with 15 bases left in between. Germline V gene sequence: CDR1 MNHEY, CDR2 SVGAGI. The CDR3 loop spans 13 amino acids. The CDR3 DNA reads as TGTGCCAGCAGCCAAGTAGGGGAAACTGGCTACACCTTC. It is translated as CASSQVGETGYTF.

This chain connects TRBV19 to TRBJ2-7; TRBD2 matches at 8 bases. The CDR3 covers 15 residues. Per germline, CDR1 LNHDA and CDR2 SQIVND (reference sequence). The V and J ends lost 5 bases and 2 bases, in that order; junction bases with no gene match: 8. The CDR3 DNA is TGTGCCAGTAGTTTTAGCGGGACGGACACCTACGAGCAGTACTTC. As protein: CASSFSGTDTYEQYF.

The genes are TRBV6-5 and TRBJ2-7; tentative D call: TRBD1 (6 bases). V was shortened by 0 bases and J by 5 bases, with 14 bases between the two germline ends. Germline CDR1 MNHEY, CDR2 SVGAGI. The CDR3 is 15 amino acids. The CDR3, as DNA: TGTGCCAGCAGTTACTCGAGGCAGGGGTGGCACGAGCAGTACTTC. Protein: CASSYSRQGWHEQYF.

The V call is TRBV28, the J call TRBJ2-4; 7 bases fit TRBD2. CDR3 size: 14 residues. Looked up from germline, CDR1 is MDHEN and CDR2 is SYDVKM. V was clipped by 6 bases and J by 1 base; unmatched bases: 3. DNA for the CDR3: TGTGCCAGCAGAGCCGGGGGGGCCAAAAACATTCAGTACTTC. Amino acid sequence: CASRAGGAKNIQYF.

The table lists this clone with a count of one. V usage is TRBV9 and J usage is TRBJ2-6; 9 bases map to TRBD1. The CDR3 covers 18 residues. Per the germline V gene, CDR1 is SGDLS and CDR2 is YYNGEE. J was trimmed by 4 bases and V by 0 bases; bases with no gene match: 8. Here the CDR3 reads CASSVATGGHAGANVLTF. As DNA, the CDR3 is TGTGCCAGCAGCGTAGCTACAGGGGGCCACGCAGGGGCCAACGTCCTGACTTTC.

This chain connects TRBV7-9 to TRBJ2-1; D is possibly TRBD2 (7 bases). Deletions cut 5 bases from V and 0 bases from J, with 14 bases between. The CDR3 is 16 amino acids. Germline V CDR1 and CDR2: SEHNR, FQNEAQ (reference sequence). The CDR3 sequence: CASSHLRGASYNEQFF. CDR3 coding DNA: TGTGCCAGCAGCCACCTACGGGGGGCCTCCTACAATGAGCAGTTCTTC.

This chain joins TRBV2 and TRBJ2-1, with D tentatively TRBD1 (5 bases). CDR1 and CDR2 from the germline V gene are SNHLY and FYNNEI. Trimming removed 7 bases from V and 9 bases from J, with 22 bases in between. The CDR3 runs 15 residues. CDR3 bases: TGTGCCAGCACCGGTTTAGGGGTCGGAATCGGTGAGCAGTTCTTC. Translated: CASTGLGVGIGEQFF.

The chain has TRBV6-4 and TRBJ1-1, with D uncertain. This CDR3 contains 14 residues. Trimming cost V 0 bases and J 11 bases, with 16 bases left between them. Germline lookup yields CDR1 MRHNA and CDR2 SNTAGT. CDR3 in DNA: TGTGCCAGCAGTGACTCGTTTTACTCTGGGGAGGCTTTCTTT. Translating it yields CASSDSFYSGEAFF.

The rearrangement links TRBV29-1 to TRBJ2-1; 8 bases map to TRBD2. Germline assignment: CDR1 SQVTM and CDR2 ANQGSEA. J was trimmed by 4 bases and V by 7 bases; bases with no gene match: 6. The CDR3 totals 13 residues. The CDR3 sequence is CSDKAGAYNEQFF. Written as DNA, the CDR3 is TGCAGCGATAAAGCGGGGGCGTACAATGAGCAGTTCTTC.

This clone showed up just once. The chain couples TRBV3-1 (or the pseudogene TRBV3-2) to TRBJ1-2, with 7 bases fitting TRBD1. This CDR3 is 14 amino acids long. J was trimmed by 2 bases and V by 1 base; bases with no gene match: 1. Germline-derived CDR1 and CDR2 are LGHDT and YNNKEL (reference sequence). CDR3 protein: CASSQGGGNYGYTF. The CDR3 DNA reads as TGTGCCAGCAGCCAAGGAGGGGGCAACTATGGCTACACCTTC.

CDR3 residues: CASSLGPAPGNEQYF. CDR3 nucleotides: TGTGCCAGCAGCTTAGGACCGGCGCCAGGGAATGAGCAGTACTTC. The V and J genes are TRBV11-3 and TRBJ2-7; TRBD1 is a possible D gene (5 bases). Per the germline V gene, CDR1 is SGHNT and CDR2 is YENEEA. Trimming removed 1 base from V and 7 bases from J, with 17 bases in between. The CDR3 extends over 15 amino acids.

The CDR3 bases are TGTGCCAGCAGGTCCAGGGGTTCCACTGAAGCTTTCTTT. It specifies CASRSRGSTEAFF. J is TRBJ1-1 and V is TRBV28; tentative D call: TRBD1 (6 bases). CDR3 length: 13 residues. V lost 6 bases and J lost 4, with 12 bases in between. Germline V gives CDR1 MDHEN, CDR2 SYDVKM.

The chain employs TRBV6-5 and TRBJ2-7, with D unresolved. V shed 0 bases and J shed 6 bases, with 18 bases lying between them. The germline gives CDR1 MNHEY, CDR2 SVGAGI. CDR3 size: 16 residues. CDR3 loop: CASSYSNLPSASEQYF. CDR3 coding DNA: TGTGCCAGCAGTTACTCGAACCTGCCATCCGCGAGCGAGCAGTACTTC.

The CDR3 sequence is CASSLGPPSRDNSPLHF. The CDR3 DNA is TGCGCCAGCAGCCTGGGACCCCCATCGAGGGATAATTCACCCCTCCACTTT. The rearrangement joins TRBV5-1 to TRBJ1-6; D perhaps matches TRBD1 (5 bases). The CDR3 totals 17 residues. Germline V gene data show CDR1 as SGHRS and CDR2 as YFSETQ. Trimming pared 4 bases from V and 5 bases from J, leaving 19 bases between.

V is TRBV24-1 and J is TRBJ1-5, with a tentative D call TRBD1 (5 bases). The CDR3 runs 15 residues. The V and J ends lost 5 bases and 2 bases respectively, with 12 bases between them. Germline V CDR1 and CDR2: KGHDR, SFDVKD. The CDR3 reads CATSAGGVGNQPQHF. The DNA for the CDR3 is TGTGCCACCAGTGCGGGAGGGGTGGGCAATCAGCCCCAGCATTTT.

This chain uses TRBV11-2 with TRBJ2-7; possibly TRBD2 for D (5 bases). Germline V lookup: CDR1 SGHAT, CDR2 FQNNGV. The V end lost 2 bases, the J end lost 7 bases, and 15 bases lay between the germline ends. The CDR3 runs 14 residues. Here the CDR3 reads CASSLLAQSGEQYF. The CDR3 bases are TGTGCCAGCAGCTTACTAGCCCAATCGGGGGAGCAGTACTTC.